A single sample gave rise to the 12 T cell receptor beta chains below, sequenced in a study of technical replicates of blood from several donors. Clones were read by immunoSEQ multiplex PCR, and TCRdb kept only the in-frame ones, dropping some. The sample yields approximately 70,000 clones, roughly 92% seen once. The sequenced sample was PBMCs. The source of these receptors is a human donor in good health. Some clones in this sample may be carry-over from other donors' samples.

The chain uses TRBV9 and TRBJ2-5; D remains ambiguous. The length of the CDR3 is 12 residues. In germline, CDR1 is SGDLS, CDR2 YYNGEE. Trimming took 0 bases from V and 5 from J, leaving 5 bases between them. DNA for the CDR3: TGTGCCAGCAGCGTAGCTACTGAGACCCAGTACTTC. Amino acid sequence: CASSVATETQYF.

The rearrangement uses TRBV4-1 and TRBJ2-5; a possible D gene is TRBD2 (6 bases). CDR1 and CDR2 (germline): MGHRA, YSYEKL. The germline V and J ends were trimmed by 4 bases and 2 bases, with 17 bases remaining between them. The CDR3 contains 16 residues. CDR3 DNA sequence: TGCGCCAGCAGCCCGGGCCGCGGCGGGGTTCAAGAGACCCAGTACTTC. Its translation is CASSPGRGGVQETQYF.

The chain is built from TRBV9 and TRBJ2-5; the D gene is possibly TRBD1 (6 bases). Germline CDR1 reads SGDLS; CDR2 reads YYNGEE. The V gene lost 9 bases and the J gene lost 2 bases, with 14 bases spanning the gap. The CDR3 is 13 residues long. CDR3 coding DNA: TGTGCCACCTCAAAAGGGGGACAAGAGACCCAGTACTTC. This translates into CATSKGGQETQYF. Full variable domain (remainder filled in from reference TRBV9 and TRBJ2-5): DSGVTQTPKHLITATGQRVTLRCSPRSGDLSVYWYQQSLDQGLQFLIQYYNGEERAKGNILERFSAQQFPDLHSELNLSSLELGDSALYFCATSKGGQETQYFGPGTRLLVL.

The rearrangement joins TRBV7-2 to TRBJ1-2; tentative D call: TRBD1 (6 bases). The germline V and J ends were trimmed by 1 base and 13 bases, with 19 bases remaining between them. From germline, CDR1 is SGHTA and CDR2 FQGNSA. This CDR3 contains 14 residues. CDR3 bases: TGTGCCAGCAGCTTAGGGGGAGGGGGGGGACCCGCCACCTTC. As protein: CASSLGGGGGPATF.

This clone counts as medium-sized. The J gene is TRBJ2-1, the V gene TRBV27; possible D gene TRBD1, 5 bases. The germline gives CDR1 MNHEY, CDR2 SMNVEV (reference sequence). Trimming took off 6 bases at V and 0 bases at J, with 15 bases between the two ends. The CDR3 covers 16 residues. CDR3 in DNA: TGTGCCAGCAGCCGACCCGACAGATTCTCCTACAATGAGCAGTTCTTC. Translation gives CASSRPDRFSYNEQFF.

V usage is TRBV5-6 and J usage is TRBJ2-3, with 9 bases fitting TRBD1. CDR1 SGHDT and CDR2 YYEEEE come from the germline V gene. CDR3 length: 15 amino acids. After removal of 6 bases from V and 7 bases from J, the junction contained 12 bases not matched to a gene. The DNA of the CDR3 is TGTGCCAGCACAAGGGGGACAGGGCCTCCTCATACGCAGTATTTT. Protein sequence: CASTRGTGPPHTQYF.

J is TRBJ2-1 and V is TRBV7-2; 9 bases line up with TRBD2. This CDR3 is built from 18 residues. The V segment lost 1 base and the J segment 0 bases; nucleotides outside the gene matches: 7. In germline, CDR1 is SGHTA, CDR2 FQGNSA. CDR3 coding DNA: TGTGCCAGCAGCTTAGGGGGCCTAGCGGGGACCTCCTACAATGAGCAGTTCTTC. The encoded protein is CASSLGGLAGTSYNEQFF.

The chain is built from TRBV5-6 and TRBJ2-3; 7 bases line up with TRBD2. In germline, CDR1 is SGHDT, CDR2 YYEEEE. Unmatched junction bases numbered 12, after V lost 7 bases and J lost 4 bases. There are 15 residues in the CDR3. As DNA, the CDR3 is TGTGCCAGCCTACAGCGGGGTCGGTTTTCAGATACGCAGTATTTT. It is translated as CASLQRGRFSDTQYF.

The chain links TRBV4-3 to TRBJ1-1; TRBD1 matches 9 bases. CDR3 length: 14 residues. Germline CDR1 LGHNA, CDR2 YSLEER. With V trimmed by 3 bases and J by 7 bases, 6 bases remained unmatched. This CDR3 reads CASSHDRGYLEAFF. In nucleotides, the CDR3 is TGCGCCAGCAGCCACGACAGGGGGTACCTTGAAGCTTTCTTT.

The chain employs TRBV7-2 and TRBJ2-5, with TRBD1 matching 8 bases. Germline V CDR1 and CDR2: SGHTA, FQGNSA. V was pared by 6 bases and J by 5 bases, with 8 bases of the junction left unmatched. CDR3 size: 14 residues. The CDR3 loop reads CASSSRRGRETQYF. CDR3 coding DNA: TGTGCCAGCAGTTCCCGCAGGGGGCGGGAGACCCAGTACTTC.

The chain uses TRBV9 and TRBJ2-1, with TRBD2 matching 7 bases. Germline CDR1 and CDR2: SGDLS and YYNGEE. The CDR3 is 16 amino acids. V dropped 0 bases and J dropped 1; count of bases not matched to a gene: 4. CDR3 amino acids: CASSVGGSGSYNEQFF. In nucleotides, the CDR3 is TGTGCCAGCAGCGTAGGTGGTAGCGGGTCCTACAATGAGCAGTTCTTC. Complete variable domain (other parts from reference TRBV9 and TRBJ2-1): DSGVTQTPKHLITATGQRVTLRCSPRSGDLSVYWYQQSLDQGLQFLIQYYNGEERAKGNILERFSAQQFPDLHSELNLSSLELGDSALYFCASSVGGSGSYNEQFFGPGTRLTVL.

The V and J genes are TRBV19 and TRBJ2-3; 7 nucleotides match TRBD2. This CDR3 spans 15 amino acids. Losses at the gene ends were 5 bases for V and 2 bases for J; bases not matched to a gene: 7. Germline V gene lookup returns CDR1 LNHDA and CDR2 SQIVND (reference sequence). CDR3 loop: CASSPMGGPTDTQYF. Written as DNA, the CDR3 is TGTGCCAGTAGTCCTATGGGAGGGCCCACAGATACGCAGTATTTT.